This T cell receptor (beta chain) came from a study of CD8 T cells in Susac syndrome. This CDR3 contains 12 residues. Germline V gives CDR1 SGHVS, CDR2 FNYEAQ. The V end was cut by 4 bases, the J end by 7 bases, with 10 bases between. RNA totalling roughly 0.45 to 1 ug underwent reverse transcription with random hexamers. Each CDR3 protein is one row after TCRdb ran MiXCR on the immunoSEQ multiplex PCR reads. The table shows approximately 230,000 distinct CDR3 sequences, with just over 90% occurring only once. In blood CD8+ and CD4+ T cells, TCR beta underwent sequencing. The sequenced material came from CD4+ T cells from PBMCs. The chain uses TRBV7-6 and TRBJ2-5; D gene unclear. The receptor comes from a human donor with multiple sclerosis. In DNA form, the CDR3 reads TGTGCCAGCAGCTCCCGGATTGCGACCCAGTACTTC. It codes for CASSSRIATQYF.